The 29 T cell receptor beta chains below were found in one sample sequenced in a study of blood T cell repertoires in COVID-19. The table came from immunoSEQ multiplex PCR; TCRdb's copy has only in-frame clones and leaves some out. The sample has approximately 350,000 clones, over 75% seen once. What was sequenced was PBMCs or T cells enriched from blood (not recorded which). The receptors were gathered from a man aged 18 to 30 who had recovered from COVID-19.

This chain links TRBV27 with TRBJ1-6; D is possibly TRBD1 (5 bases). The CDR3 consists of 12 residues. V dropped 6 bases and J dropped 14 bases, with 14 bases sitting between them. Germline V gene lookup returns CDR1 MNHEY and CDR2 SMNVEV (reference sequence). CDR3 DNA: TGTGCCAGCAGGGAGGGACCTGATTCCCTCCACTTT. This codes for CASREGPDSLHF.

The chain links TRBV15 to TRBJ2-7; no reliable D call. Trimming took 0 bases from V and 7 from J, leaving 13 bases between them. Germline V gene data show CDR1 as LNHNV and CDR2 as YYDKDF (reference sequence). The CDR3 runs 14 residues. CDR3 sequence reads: CATSRDGGRREQYF. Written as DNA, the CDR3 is TGTGCCACCAGCAGAGATGGCGGCAGACGAGAGCAGTACTTC. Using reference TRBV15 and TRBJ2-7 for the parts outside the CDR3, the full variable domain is DAMVIQNPRYQVTQFGKPVTLSCSQTLNHNVMYWYQQKSSQAPKLLFHYYDKDFNNEADTPDNFQSRRPNTSFCFLDIRSPGLGDTAMYLCATSRDGGRREQYFGPGTRLTVT.

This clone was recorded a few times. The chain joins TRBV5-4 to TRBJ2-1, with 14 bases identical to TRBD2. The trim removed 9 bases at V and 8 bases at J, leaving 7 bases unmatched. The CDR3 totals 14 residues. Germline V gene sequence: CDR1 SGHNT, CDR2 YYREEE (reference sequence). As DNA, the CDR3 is TGTGCCACCCGACTAGCGGGAGGGTTCGATGAGCAGTTCTTC. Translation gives CATRLAGGFDEQFF. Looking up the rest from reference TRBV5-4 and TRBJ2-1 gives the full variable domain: ETGVTQSPTHLIKTRGQQVTLRCSSQSGHNTVSWYQQALGQGPQFIFQYYREEENGRGNFPPRFSGLQFPNYSSELNVNALELDDSALYLCATRLAGGFDEQFFGPGTRLTVL.

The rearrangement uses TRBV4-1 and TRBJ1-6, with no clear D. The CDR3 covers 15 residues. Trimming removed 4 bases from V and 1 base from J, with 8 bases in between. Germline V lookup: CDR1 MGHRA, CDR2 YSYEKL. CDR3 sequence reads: CASSPSSSYNSPLHF. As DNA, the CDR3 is TGCGCCAGCAGCCCTAGTAGTTCCTATAATTCACCCCTCCACTTT.

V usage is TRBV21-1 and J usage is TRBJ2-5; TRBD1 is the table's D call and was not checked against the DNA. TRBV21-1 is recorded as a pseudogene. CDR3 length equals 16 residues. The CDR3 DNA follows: TGTGCCAGCAGCAAAGGTAGCACAGGGGGGCGGATGGGCCAGTACTTC. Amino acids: CASSKGSTGGRMGQYF.

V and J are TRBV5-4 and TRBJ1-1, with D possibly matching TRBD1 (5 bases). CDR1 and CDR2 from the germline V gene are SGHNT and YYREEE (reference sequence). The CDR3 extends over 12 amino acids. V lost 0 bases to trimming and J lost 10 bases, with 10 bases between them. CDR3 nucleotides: TGTGCCAGCAGCTTGGTAGGGGTAGGAGCTTTCTTT. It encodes CASSLVGVGAFF.

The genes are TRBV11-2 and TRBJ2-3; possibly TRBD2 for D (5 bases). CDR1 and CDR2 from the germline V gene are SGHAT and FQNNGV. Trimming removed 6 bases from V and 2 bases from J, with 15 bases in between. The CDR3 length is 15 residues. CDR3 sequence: CASSIEGRPTDTQYF. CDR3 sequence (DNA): TGTGCCAGCAGTATAGAGGGCCGACCCACAGATACGCAGTATTTT.

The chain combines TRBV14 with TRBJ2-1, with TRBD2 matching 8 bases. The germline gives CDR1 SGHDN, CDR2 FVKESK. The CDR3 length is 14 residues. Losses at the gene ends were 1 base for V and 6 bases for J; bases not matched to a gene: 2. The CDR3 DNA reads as TGTGCCAGCAGCCAAGTAGCGGGGTTCAATGAGCAGTTCTTC. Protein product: CASSQVAGFNEQFF.

For the CDR3, the DNA is TGTGCCAGCAGTCTGACAGGGTTCGACGAGCAGTACTTC. Translating it yields CASSLTGFDEQYF. V usage is TRBV28 and J usage is TRBJ2-7; the match to TRBD1 covers 7 bases. The germline CDR1 and CDR2 sequences are MDHEN and SYDVKM. V shed 5 bases, J shed 5 bases, and the junction held 6 bases outside the gene matches. This CDR3 has 13 amino acids.

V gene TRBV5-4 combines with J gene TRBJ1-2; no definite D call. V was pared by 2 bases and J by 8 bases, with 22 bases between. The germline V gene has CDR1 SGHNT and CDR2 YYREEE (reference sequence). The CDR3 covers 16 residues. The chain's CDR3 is CASSLEWYRTAKGYTF. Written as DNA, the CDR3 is TGTGCCAGCAGCTTAGAATGGTACCGGACTGCTAAGGGCTACACCTTC.

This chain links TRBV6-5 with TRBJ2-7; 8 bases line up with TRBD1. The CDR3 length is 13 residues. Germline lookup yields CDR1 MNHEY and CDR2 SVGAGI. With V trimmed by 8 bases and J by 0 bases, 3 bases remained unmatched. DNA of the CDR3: TGTGCCAGCTGGGACAGGTTCTCCTACGAGCAGTACTTC. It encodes CASWDRFSYEQYF.

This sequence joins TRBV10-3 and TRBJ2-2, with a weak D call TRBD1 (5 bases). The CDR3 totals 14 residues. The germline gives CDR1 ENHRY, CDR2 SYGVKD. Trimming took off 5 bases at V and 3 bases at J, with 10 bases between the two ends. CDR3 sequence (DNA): TGTGCCATCAGTACGACAGAATACACCGGGGAGCTGTTTTTT. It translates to CAISTTEYTGELFF.

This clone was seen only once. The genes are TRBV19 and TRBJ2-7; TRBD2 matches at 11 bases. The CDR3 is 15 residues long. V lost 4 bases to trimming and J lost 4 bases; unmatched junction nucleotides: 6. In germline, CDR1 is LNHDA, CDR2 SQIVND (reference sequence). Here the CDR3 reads CASSRGLAAPYEQYF. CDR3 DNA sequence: TGTGCCAGTAGTAGGGGACTAGCGGCCCCATACGAGCAGTACTTC.

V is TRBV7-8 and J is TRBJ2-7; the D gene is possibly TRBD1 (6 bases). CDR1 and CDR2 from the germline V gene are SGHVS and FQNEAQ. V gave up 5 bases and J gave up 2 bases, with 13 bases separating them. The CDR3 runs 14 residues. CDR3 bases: TGTGCCAGCAGCCGGACAGCCAGAACCTACGAGCAGTACTTC. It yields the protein CASSRTARTYEQYF.

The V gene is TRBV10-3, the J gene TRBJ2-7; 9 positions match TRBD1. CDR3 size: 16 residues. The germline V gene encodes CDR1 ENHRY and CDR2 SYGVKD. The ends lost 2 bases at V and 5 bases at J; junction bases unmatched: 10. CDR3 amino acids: CAISEPQFDRGDEQYF. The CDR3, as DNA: TGTGCCATCAGTGAGCCCCAATTTGACAGGGGGGACGAGCAGTACTTC.

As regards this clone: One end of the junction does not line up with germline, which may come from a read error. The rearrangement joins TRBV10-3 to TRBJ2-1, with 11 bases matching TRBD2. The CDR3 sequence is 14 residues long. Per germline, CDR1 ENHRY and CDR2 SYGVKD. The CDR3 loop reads CATRLAGRNNEQFF. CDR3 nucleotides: TGTGCCACGCGACTAGCGGGGAGAAACAATGAACAGTTCTTC.

The CDR3: CASTLGEVSPLHF. CDR3 DNA: TGTGCCAGCACCCTAGGGGAGGTTTCACCCCTCCACTTT. The chain employs TRBV12-3 or TRBV12-4 and TRBJ1-6; possibly TRBD1 for D (5 bases). The CDR3 is 13 residues long. V was clipped by 7 bases and J by 9 bases, with 13 bases between them.

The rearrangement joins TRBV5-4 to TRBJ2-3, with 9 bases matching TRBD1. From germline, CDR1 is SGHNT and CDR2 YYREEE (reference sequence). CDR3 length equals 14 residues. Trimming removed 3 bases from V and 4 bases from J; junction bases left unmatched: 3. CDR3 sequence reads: CASSWGQGSDTQYF. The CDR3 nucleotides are TGTGCCAGCAGCTGGGGACAGGGATCAGATACGCAGTATTTT.

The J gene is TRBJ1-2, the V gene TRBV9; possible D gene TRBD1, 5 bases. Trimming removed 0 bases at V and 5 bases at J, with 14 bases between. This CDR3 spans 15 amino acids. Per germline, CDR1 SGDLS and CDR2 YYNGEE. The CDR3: CASSVGDSFGYGYTF. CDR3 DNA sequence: TGTGCCAGCAGCGTAGGGGACTCCTTTGGGTATGGCTACACCTTC.

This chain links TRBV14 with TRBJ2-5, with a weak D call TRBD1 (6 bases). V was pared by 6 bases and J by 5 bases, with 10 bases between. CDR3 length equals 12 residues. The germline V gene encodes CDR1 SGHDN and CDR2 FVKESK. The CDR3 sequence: CASRRTGETQYF. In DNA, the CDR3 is TGTGCCAGCAGGCGAACAGGGGAGACCCAGTACTTC.

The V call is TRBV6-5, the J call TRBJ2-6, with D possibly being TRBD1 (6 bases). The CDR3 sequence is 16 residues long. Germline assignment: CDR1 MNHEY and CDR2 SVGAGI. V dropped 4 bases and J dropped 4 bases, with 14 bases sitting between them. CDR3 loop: CASSSPDRKGANVLTF. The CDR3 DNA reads TGTGCCAGCAGTTCCCCAGACAGGAAGGGGGCCAACGTCCTGACTTTC.

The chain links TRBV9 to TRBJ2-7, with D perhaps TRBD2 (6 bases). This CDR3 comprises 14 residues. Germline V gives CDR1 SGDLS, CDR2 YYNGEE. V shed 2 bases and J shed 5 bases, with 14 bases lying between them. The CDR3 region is CASSVGGFPNEQYF. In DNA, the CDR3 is TGTGCCAGCAGCGTTGGAGGGTTTCCCAACGAGCAGTACTTC.

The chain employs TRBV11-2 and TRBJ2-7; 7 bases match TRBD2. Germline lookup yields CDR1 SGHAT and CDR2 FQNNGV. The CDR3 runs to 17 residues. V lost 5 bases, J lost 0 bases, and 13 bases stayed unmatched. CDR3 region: CASSIRVAGKISYEQYF. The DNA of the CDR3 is TGTGCCAGCAGCATTCGAGTAGCGGGTAAGATCTCCTACGAGCAGTACTTC.

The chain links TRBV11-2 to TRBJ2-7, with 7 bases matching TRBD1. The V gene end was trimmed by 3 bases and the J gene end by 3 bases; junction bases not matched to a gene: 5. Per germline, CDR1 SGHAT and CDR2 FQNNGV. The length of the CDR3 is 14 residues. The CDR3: CASSLEQGFYEQYF. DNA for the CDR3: TGTGCCAGCAGCTTGGAACAGGGGTTCTACGAGCAGTACTTC. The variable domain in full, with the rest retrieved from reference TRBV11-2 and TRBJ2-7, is EAGVAQSPRYKIIEKRQSVAFWCNPISGHATLYWYQQILGQGPKLLIQFQNNGVVDDSQLPKDRFSAERLKGVDSTLKIQPAKLEDSAVYLCASSLEQGFYEQYFGPGTRLTVT.

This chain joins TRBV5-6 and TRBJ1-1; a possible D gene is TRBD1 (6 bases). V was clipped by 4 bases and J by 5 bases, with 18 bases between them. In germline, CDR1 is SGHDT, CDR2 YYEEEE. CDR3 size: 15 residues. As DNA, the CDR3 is TGTGCCAGCAGCATAAGGTCGGGGGGCCGGACTGAAGCTTTCTTT. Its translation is CASSIRSGGRTEAFF. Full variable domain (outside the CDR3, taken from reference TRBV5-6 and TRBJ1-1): DAGVTQSPTHLIKTRGQQVTLRCSPKSGHDTVSWYQQALGQGPQFIFQYYEEEERQRGNFPDRFSGHQFPNYSSELNVNALLLGDSALYLCASSIRSGGRTEAFFGQGTRLTVV.

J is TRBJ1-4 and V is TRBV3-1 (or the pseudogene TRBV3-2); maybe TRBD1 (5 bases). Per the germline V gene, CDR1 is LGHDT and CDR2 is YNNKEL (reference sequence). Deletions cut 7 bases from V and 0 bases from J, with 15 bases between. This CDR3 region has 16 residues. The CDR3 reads CASTPMGGATNEKLFF. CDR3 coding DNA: TGTGCCAGCACCCCGATGGGGGGGGCAACTAATGAAAAACTGTTTTTT.

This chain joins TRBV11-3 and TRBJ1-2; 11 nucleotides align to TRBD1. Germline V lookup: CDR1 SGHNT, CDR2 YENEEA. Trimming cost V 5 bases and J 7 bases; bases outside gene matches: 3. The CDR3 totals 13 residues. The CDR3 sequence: CASSPGQGAGYTF. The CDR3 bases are TGTGCCAGCAGCCCAGGACAGGGGGCTGGCTACACCTTC.

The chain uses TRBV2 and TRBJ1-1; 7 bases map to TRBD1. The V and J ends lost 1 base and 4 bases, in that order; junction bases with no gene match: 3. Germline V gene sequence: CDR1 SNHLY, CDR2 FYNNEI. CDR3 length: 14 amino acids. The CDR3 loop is CASSEEGASTEAFF. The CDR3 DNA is TGTGCCAGCAGTGAAGAGGGGGCTAGCACTGAAGCTTTCTTT.

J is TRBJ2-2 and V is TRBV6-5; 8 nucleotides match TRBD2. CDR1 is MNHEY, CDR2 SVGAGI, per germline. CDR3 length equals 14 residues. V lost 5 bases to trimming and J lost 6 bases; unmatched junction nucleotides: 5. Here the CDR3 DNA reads TGTGCCAGCAGTATCGGGGGGGCGCCCGGGGAGCTGTTTTTT. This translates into CASSIGGAPGELFF.